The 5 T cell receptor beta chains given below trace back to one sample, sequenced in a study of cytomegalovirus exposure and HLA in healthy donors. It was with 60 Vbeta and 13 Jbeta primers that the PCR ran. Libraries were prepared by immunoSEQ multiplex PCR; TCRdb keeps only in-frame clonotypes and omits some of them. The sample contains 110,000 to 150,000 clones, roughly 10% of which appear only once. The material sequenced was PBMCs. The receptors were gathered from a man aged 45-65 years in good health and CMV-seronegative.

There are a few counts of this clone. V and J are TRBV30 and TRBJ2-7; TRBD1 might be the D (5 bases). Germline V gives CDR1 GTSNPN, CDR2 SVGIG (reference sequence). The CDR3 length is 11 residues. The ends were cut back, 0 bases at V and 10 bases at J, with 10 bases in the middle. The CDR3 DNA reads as TGTGCCTGGAGTGTAAAGGGGCCACAGTACTTC. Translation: CAWSVKGPQYF.

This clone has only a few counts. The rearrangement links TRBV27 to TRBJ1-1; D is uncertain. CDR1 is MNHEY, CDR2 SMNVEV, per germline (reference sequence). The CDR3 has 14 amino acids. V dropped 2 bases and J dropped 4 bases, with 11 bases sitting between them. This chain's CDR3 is CASSLNMRGTEAFF. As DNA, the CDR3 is TGTGCCAGCAGTTTAAATATGCGGGGCACTGAAGCTTTCTTT.

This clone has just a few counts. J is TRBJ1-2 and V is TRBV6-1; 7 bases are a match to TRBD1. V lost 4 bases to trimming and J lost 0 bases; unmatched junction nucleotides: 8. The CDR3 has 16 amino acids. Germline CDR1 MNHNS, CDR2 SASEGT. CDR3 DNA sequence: TGTGCCAGCAGTGTACACAGGGGAGTACCTAACTATGGCTACACCTTC. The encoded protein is CASSVHRGVPNYGYTF.

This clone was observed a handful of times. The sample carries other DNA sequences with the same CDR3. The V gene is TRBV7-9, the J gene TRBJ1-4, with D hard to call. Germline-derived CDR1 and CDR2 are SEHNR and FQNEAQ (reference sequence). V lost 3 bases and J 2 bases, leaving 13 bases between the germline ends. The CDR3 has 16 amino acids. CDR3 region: CASSFDTGGTNEKLFF. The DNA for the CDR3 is TGTGCCAGCAGCTTTGATACCGGAGGGACTAATGAAAAACTGTTTTTT.

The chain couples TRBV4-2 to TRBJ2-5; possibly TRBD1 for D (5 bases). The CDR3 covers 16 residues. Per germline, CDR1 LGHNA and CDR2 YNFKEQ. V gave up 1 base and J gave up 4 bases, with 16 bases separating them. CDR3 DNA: TGTGCCAGCAGCCAAGTCGCGTCAGGGAAGTCAGAGACCCAGTACTTC. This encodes CASSQVASGKSETQYF.